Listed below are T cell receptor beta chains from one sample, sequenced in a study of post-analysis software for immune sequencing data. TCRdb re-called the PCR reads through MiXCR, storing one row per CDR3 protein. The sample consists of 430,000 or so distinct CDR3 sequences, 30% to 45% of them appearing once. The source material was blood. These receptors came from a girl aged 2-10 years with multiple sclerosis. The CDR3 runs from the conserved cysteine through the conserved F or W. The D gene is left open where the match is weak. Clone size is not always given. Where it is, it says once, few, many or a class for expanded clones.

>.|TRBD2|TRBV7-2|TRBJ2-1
CASSLYRVAGVYEQFF
TGTGCCAGCAGCTTATATAGGGTAGCGGGAGTGTATGAGCAGTTCTTC
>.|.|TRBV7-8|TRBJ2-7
CASSLGKDSHYGQYF
TGTGCCAGCAGCTTAGGAAAAGACTCTCACTACGGGCAGTACTTC
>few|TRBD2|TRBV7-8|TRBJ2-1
CASSYSQLAGGLNEQFF
TGTGCCAGCAGCTACTCCCAACTAGCGGGGGGCCTTAATGAGCAGTTCTTC
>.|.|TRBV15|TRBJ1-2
CATSRDWAKLEYGYTF
TGTGCCACCAGCAGAGATTGGGCAAAACTAGAGTATGGCTACACCTTC
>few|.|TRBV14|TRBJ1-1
CASSQDWGRMNTEAFF
TGTGCCAGCAGCCAAGACTGGGGACGGATGAACACTGAGGCTTTCTTT
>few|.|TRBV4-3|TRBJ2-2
CASSQFSGELFF
TGCGCCAGCAGCCAATTTTCCGGGGAGCTGTTTTTT
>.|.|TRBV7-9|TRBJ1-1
CASRVDKAVAFF
TGTGCCAGCAGGGTAGACAAGGCAGTAGCTTTCTTT
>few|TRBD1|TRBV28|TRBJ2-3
CASSLDRATDTQYF
TGTGCCAGCAGTTTAGACAGGGCCACAGATACGCAGTATTTT
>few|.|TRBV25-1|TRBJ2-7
CASSEPTGSYEQYF
TGTGCCAGCAGTGAGCCGACGGGGAGCTACGAGCAGTACTTC
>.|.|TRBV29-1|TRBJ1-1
CSVEGRVNTEAFF
TGCAGCGTTGAAGGGAGGGTTAACACTGAAGCTTTCTTT
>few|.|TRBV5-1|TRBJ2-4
CASSLEQLPNNIQYF
TGCGCCAGCAGCTTGGAACAACTCCCAAATAACATTCAGTACTTC
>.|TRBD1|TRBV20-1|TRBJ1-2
CSARAGTAVYGYTF
TGCAGTGCTAGAGCCGGGACAGCTGTCTATGGCTACACCTTC
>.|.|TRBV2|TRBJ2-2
CASSETRNGELFF
TGTGCCAGCAGTGAGACACGGAACGGGGAGCTGTTTTTT
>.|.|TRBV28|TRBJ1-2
CASSLSTARLNYGYTF
TGTGCCAGCAGTTTAAGTACAGCTAGACTTAACTATGGCTACACCTTC
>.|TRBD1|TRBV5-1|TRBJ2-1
CASSSWDRSNNEQFF
TGCGCCAGCAGCTCCTGGGACAGATCCAACAATGAGCAGTTCTTC
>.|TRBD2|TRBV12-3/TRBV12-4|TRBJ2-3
CASSPSSGSGNTQYF
TGTGCCAGCAGTCCCTCTAGCGGGAGTGGGAATACGCAGTATTTT
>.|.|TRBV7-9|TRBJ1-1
CASSLTQNTEAFF
TGTGCCAGCAGCTTAACCCAGAACACTGAAGCTTTCTTT
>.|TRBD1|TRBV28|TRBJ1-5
CASSFWDRDQHF
TGTGCCAGCAGTTTTTGGGACAGGGACCAGCATTTT
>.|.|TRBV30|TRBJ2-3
CAWSVGISTDTQYF
TGTGCCTGGAGTGTGGGGATTAGCACAGATACGCAGTATTTT
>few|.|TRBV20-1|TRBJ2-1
CSANRESSYNEQFF
TGCAGTGCTAACAGGGAGAGCTCCTACAATGAGCAGTTCTTC
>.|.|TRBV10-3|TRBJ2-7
CAIRDPGRGTYEQYF
TGTGCCATTCGCGACCCGGGTCGGGGGACCTACGAGCAGTACTTC
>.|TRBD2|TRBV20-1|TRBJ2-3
CSARRTSGGMDTQYF
TGCAGTGCTAGAAGGACTAGCGGGGGAATGGATACGCAGTATTTT
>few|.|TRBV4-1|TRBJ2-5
CASSQREGVQETQYF
TGCGCCAGCAGCCAGAGGGAGGGGGTCCAAGAGACCCAGTACTTC
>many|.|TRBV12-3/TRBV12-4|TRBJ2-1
CASSLGLAVEQFF
TGTGCCAGCAGTTTGGGTTTGGCTGTTGAGCAGTTCTTC
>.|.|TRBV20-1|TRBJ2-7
CSAARTVREQYF
TGCAGTGCTGCCCGGACGGTACGGGAGCAGTACTTC
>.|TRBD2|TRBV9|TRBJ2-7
CASSDDLAGDTYEQYF
TGTGCCAGCAGCGACGACCTAGCGGGAGATACCTACGAGCAGTACTTC
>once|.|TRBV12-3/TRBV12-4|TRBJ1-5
CASSCGRSNQPQHF
TGTGCCAGCAGTTGCGGGCGGAGCAATCAGCCCCAGCATTTT
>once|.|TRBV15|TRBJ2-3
CATSRGGHLGAPLTDTQYF
TGTGCCACCAGCAGGGGCGGGCATTTAGGGGCTCCCCTCACAGATACGCAGTATTTT
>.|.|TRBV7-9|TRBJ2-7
CASSSTTGWSYEQYF
TGTGCCAGCAGCTCAACCACAGGGTGGTCCTACGAGCAGTACTTC
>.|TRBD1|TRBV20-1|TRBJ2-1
CSARDSDQGVYNEQFF
TGCAGTGCTAGAGATTCGGACCAGGGGGTCTACAATGAGCAGTTCTTC
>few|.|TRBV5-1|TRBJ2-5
CASSLRFAEETQYF
TGCGCCAGCAGCTTGCGGTTTGCCGAAGAGACCCAGTACTTC
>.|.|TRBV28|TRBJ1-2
CASSYPGNYGYTF
TGTGCCAGCAGTTACCCGGGGAACTATGGCTACACCTTC
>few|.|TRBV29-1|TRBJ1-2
CSVEPGFYGYTF
TGCAGCGTTGAACCAGGATTCTATGGCTACACCTTC
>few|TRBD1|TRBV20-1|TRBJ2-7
CSARDPTGAGDEQYF
TGCAGTGCTAGAGACCCGACAGGGGCCGGCGACGAGCAGTACTTC
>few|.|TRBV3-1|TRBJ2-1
CASSQGGLPEYNEQFF
TGTGCCAGCAGCCAAGGAGGACTACCGGAATACAATGAGCAGTTCTTC
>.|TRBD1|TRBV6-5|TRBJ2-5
CASSHQGDIQETQYF
TGTGCCAGCAGCCACCAGGGGGACATCCAAGAGACCCAGTACTTC
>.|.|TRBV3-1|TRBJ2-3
CASSQRGTGSTDTQYF
TGTGCCAGCAGCCAACGTGGAACAGGGTCCACAGATACGCAGTATTTT
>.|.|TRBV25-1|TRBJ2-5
CASSEVGAGETQYF
TGTGCCAGCAGTGAGGTGGGGGCAGGAGAGACCCAGTACTTC
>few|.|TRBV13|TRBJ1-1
CASSLYDRTEAFF
TGTGCCAGCAGCCTGTACGACAGAACTGAAGCTTTCTTT
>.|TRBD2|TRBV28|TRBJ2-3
CASSLASGGSDTQYF
TGTGCCAGCAGTTTAGCTAGCGGGGGGTCAGATACGCAGTATTTT
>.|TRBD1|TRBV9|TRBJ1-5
CASSETGDNQPQHF
TGTGCCAGCAGTGAGACAGGGGACAATCAGCCCCAGCATTTT
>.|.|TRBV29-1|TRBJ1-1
CSVYKNTEAFF
TGCAGCGTTTACAAGAACACTGAAGCTTTCTTT
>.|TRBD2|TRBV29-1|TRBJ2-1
CSVAPSGTHNEQFF
TGCAGCGTTGCCCCTAGCGGGACACACAATGAGCAGTTCTTC
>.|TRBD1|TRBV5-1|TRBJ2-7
CASSLFSDRGLYEQYF
TGCGCCAGCAGCTTGTTTTCTGACAGGGGGCTCTACGAGCAGTACTTC
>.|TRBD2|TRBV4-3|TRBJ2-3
CASSQRLAGYTDTQYF
TGCGCCAGCAGCCAGAGACTAGCGGGATACACAGATACGCAGTATTTT
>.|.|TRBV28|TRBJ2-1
CATFGRRSNEQFF
TGTGCCACCTTTGGTCGTCGTTCGAATGAGCAGTTCTTC
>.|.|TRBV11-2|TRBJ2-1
CASSPVPGDNYNEQFF
TGTGCCAGCAGCCCGGTACCGGGGGACAATTACAATGAGCAGTTCTTC
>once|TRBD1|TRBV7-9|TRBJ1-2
CASSLVDRAEGYTF
TGTGCCAGCAGCTTAGTCGACAGGGCGGAGGGCTACACCTTC
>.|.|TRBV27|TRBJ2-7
CASSLAAQGTYEQYF
TGTGCCAGCAGTTTAGCCGCCCAGGGGACCTACGAGCAGTACTTC
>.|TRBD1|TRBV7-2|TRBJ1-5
CASSFRQGDQPQHF
TGTGCCAGCAGCTTCCGACAGGGGGATCAGCCCCAGCATTTT
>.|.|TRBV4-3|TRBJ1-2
CASSPDRFYGYTF
TGCGCCAGCAGCCCAGATCGGTTCTATGGCTACACCTTC
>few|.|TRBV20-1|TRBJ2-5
CSACPYGLSGGVQETQYF
TGCAGTGCTTGTCCCTACGGACTTAGCGGCGGGGTTCAAGAGACCCAGTACTTC
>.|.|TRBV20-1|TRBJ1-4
CSARDLRVGEKLFF
TGCAGTGCTAGAGATTTGAGGGTGGGCGAAAAACTGTTTTTT
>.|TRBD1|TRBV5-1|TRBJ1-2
CASRMTGCEGYTF
TGCGCCAGCAGGATGACAGGGTGTGAAGGCTACACCTTC
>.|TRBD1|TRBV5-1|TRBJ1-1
CANSLDRMNTEAFF
TGCGCCAACAGCTTGGACAGGATGAACACTGAAGCTTTCTTT